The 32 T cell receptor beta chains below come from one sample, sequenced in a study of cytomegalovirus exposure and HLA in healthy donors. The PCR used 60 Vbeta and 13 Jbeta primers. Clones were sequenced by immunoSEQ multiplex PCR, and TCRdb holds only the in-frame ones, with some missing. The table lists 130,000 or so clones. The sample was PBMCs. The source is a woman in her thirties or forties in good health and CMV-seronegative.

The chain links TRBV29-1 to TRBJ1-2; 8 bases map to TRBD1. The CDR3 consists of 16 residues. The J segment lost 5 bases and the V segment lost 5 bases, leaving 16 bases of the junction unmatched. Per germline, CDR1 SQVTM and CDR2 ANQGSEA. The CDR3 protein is CSVYATGGSFNYGYTF. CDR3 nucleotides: TGCAGCGTTTATGCAACAGGGGGGTCTTTCAATTATGGCTACACCTTC.

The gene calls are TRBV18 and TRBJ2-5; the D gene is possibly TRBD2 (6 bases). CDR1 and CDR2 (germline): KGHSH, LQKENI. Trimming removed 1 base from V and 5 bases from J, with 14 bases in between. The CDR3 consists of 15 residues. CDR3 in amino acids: CASSPQDYPGETQYF. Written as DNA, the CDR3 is TGTGCCAGCTCACCACAGGACTACCCCGGGGAGACCCAGTACTTC.

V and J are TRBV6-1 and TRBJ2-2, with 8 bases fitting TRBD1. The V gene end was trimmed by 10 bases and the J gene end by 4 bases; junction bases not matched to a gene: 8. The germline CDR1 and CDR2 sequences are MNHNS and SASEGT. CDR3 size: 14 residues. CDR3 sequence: CAIYGQGGTGELFF. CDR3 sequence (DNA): TGTGCCATATATGGACAGGGAGGCACCGGGGAGCTGTTTTTT.

The CDR3 DNA reads as TGTGCCAGCAGCTTCCATAGCCAAGAGACCCAGTACTTC. It specifies CASSFHSQETQYF. V usage is TRBV7-9 and J usage is TRBJ2-5; D is unclear. There are 13 residues in the CDR3. Trimming shortened V by 3 bases and J by 1 base, and 6 bases separated the two germline ends. From germline, CDR1 is SEHNR and CDR2 FQNEAQ (reference sequence).

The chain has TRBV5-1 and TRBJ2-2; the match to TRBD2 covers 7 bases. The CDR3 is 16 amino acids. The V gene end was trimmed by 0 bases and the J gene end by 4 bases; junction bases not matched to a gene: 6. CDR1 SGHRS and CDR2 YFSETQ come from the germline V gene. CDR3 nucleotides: TGCGCCAGCAGCTTGGAAAGCGGGGCGACCACCGGGGAGCTGTTTTTT. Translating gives CASSLESGATTGELFF.

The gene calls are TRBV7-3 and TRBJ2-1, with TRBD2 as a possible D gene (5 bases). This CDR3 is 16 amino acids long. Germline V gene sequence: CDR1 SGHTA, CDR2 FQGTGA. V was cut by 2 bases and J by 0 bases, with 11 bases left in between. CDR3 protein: CASSLAGPSSYNEQFF. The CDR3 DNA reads TGTGCCAGCAGCTTAGCGGGCCCCAGCTCCTACAATGAGCAGTTCTTC.

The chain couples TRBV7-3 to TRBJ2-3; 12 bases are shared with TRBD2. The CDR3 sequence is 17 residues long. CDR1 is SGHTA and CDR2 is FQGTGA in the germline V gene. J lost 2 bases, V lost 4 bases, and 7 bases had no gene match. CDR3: CASSSRLAGANTDTQYF. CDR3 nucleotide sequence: TGTGCCAGCAGCTCGAGACTAGCGGGGGCAAACACAGATACGCAGTATTTT.

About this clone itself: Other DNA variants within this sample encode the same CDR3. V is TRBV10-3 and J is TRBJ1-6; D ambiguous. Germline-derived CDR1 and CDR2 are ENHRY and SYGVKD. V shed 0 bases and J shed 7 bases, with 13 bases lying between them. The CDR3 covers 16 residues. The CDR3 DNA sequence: TGTGCCATCAGTGAGTCGAGGAGGAGAGCAAATTCACCCCTCCACTTT. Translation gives CAISESRRRANSPLHF.

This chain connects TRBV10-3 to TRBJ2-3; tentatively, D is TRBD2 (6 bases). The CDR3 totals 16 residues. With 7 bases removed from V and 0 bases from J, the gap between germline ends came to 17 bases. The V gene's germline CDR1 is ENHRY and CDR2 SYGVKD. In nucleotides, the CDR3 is TGTGCCATCAAAGTGTATGACGGGAGCAGCACAGATACGCAGTATTTT. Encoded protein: CAIKVYDGSSTDTQYF.

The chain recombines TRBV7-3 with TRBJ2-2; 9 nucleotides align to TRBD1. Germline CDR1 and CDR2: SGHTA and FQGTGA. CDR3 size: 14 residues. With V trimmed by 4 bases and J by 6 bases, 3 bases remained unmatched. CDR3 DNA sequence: TGTGCCAGCAGCTCTAGGACAGGGGCCGGGGAGCTGTTTTTT. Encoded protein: CASSSRTGAGELFF.

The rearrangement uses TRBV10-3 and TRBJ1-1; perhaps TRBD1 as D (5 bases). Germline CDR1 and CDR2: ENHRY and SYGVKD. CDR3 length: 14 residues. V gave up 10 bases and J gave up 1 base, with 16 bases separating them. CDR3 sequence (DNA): TGTGCCACCCGGAGAGGCGACAGGAACACTGAAGCTTTCTTT. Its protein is CATRRGDRNTEAFF.

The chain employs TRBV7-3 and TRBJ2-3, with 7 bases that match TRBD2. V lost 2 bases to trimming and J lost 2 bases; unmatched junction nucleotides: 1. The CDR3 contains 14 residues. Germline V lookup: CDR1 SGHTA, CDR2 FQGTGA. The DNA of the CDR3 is TGTGCCAGCAGCTTACGGGGGGACACAGATACGCAGTATTTT. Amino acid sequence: CASSLRGDTDTQYF.

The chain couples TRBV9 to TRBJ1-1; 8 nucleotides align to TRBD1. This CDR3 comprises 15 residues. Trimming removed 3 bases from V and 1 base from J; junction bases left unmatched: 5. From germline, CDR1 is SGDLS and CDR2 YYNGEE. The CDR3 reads CASSASGTGNTEAFF. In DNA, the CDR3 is TGTGCCAGCAGCGCCAGCGGGACAGGGAACACTGAAGCTTTCTTT.

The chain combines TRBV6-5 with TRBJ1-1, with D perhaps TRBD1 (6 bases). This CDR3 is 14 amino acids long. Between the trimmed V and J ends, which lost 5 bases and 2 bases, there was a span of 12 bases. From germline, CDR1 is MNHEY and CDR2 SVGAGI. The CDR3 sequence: CASSTDRINTEAFF. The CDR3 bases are TGTGCCAGCAGTACCGACAGGATAAACACTGAAGCTTTCTTT.

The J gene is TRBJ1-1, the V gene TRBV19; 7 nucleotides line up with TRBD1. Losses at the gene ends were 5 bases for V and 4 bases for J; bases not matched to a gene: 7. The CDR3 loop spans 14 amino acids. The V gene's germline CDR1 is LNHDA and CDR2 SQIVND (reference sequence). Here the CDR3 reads CASSAQGRGTEAFF. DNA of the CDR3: TGTGCCAGTAGTGCACAGGGGAGAGGCACTGAAGCTTTCTTT.

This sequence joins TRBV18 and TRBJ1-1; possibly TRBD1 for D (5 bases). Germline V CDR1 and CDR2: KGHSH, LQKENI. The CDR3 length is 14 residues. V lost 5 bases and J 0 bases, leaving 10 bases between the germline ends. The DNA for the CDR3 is TGTGCCAGCTCATCGACAGTTGTGAACACTGAAGCTTTCTTT. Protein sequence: CASSSTVVNTEAFF.

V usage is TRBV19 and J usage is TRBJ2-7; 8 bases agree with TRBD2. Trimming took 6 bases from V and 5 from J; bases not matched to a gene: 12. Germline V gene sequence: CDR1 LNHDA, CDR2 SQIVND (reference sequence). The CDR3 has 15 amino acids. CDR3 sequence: CASSDAGGASNEQYF. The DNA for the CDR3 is TGTGCCAGTAGCGATGCGGGGGGCGCATCAAACGAGCAGTACTTC. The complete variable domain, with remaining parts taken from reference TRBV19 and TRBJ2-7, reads DGGITQSPKYLFRKEGQNVTLSCEQNLNHDAMYWYRQDPGQGLRLIYYSQIVNDFQKGDIAEGYSVSREKKESFPLTVTSAQKNPTAFYLCASSDAGGASNEQYFGPGTRLTVT.

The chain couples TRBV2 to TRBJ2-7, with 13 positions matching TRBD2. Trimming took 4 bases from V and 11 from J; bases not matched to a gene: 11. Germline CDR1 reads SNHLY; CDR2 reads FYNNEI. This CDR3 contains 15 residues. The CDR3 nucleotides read TGTGCCAGCAGTGCAGGGACTAGCGGGGCCCCTTTGGAGTACTTC. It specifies CASSAGTSGAPLEYF. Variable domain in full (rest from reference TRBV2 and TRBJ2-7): EPEVTQTPSHQVTQMGQEVILRCVPISNHLYFYWYRQILGQKVEFLVSFYNNEISEKSEIFDDQFSVERPDGSNFTLKIRSTKLEDSAMYFCASSAGTSGAPLEYFGPGTRLTVT.

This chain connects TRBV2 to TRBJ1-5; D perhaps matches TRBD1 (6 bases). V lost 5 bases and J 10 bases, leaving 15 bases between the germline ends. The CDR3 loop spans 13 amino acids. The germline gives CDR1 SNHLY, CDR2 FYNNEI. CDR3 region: CASSTTGMGPQHF. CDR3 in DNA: TGTGCCAGCAGTACTACAGGGATGGGACCCCAGCATTTT.

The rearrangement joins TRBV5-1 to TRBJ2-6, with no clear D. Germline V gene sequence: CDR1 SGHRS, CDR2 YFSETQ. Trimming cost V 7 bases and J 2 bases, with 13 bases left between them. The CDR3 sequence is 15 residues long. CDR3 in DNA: TGCGCCAGCTGCACCTCGGTCCCTGGGGCCAACGTCCTGACTTTC. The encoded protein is CASCTSVPGANVLTF.

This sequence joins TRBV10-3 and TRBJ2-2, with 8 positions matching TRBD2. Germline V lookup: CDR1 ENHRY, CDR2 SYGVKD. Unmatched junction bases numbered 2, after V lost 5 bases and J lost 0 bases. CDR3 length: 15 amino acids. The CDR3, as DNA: TGTGCCATCAGTAATAGCGGGGCGAACACCGGGGAGCTGTTTTTT. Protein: CAISNSGANTGELFF.

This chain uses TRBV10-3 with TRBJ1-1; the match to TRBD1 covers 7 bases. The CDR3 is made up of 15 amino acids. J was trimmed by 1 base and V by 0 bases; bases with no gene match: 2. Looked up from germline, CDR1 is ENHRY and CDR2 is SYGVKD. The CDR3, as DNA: TGTGCCATCAGTGAGTCCCGGACAGGGAACACTGAAGCTTTCTTT. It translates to CAISESRTGNTEAFF.

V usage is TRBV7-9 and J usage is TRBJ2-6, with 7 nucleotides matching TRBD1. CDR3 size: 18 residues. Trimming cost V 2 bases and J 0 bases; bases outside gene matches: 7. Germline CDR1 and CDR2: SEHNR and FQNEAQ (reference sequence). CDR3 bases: TGTGCCAGCAGCTTACGACAGGGTCGGGGCTCTGGGGCCAACGTCCTGACTTTC. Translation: CASSLRQGRGSGANVLTF.

The CDR3 DNA reads as TGTGCCAGCTCCGACCGGGACTCTGGAAACACCATATATTTT. Translation: CASSDRDSGNTIYF. The chain employs TRBV18 and TRBJ1-3; D is unresolved. In germline, CDR1 is KGHSH, CDR2 LQKENI. V lost 6 bases to trimming and J lost 0 bases, with 9 bases between them. The CDR3 is 14 amino acids.

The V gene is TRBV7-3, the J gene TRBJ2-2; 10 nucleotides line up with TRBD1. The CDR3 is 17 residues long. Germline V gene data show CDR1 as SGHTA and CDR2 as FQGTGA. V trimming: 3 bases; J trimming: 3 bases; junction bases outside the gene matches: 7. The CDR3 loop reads CASSLTSGTGDTGELFF. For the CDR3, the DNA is TGTGCCAGCAGCTTGACCTCCGGGACAGGGGACACCGGGGAGCTGTTTTTT.

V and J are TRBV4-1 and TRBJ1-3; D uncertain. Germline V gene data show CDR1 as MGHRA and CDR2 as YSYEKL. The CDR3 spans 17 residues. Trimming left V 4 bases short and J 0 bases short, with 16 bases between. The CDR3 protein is CASSPSPTGSSGNTIYF. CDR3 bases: TGCGCCAGCAGCCCTTCACCCACCGGGTCCTCTGGAAACACCATATATTTT.

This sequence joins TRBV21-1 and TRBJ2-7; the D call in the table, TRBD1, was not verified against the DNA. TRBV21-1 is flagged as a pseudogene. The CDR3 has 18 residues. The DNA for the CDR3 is TGTGCCAGCAGCAAAGCATGGGAGGGGACAGGTAACTCCTACGAGCAGTACTTC. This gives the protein CASSKAWEGTGNSYEQYF.

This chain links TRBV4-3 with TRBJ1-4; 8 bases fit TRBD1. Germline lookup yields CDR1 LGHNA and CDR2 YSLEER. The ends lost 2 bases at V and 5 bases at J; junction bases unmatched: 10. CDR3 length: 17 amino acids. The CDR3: CASSQSPQGDTNEKLFF. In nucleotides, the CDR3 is TGCGCCAGCAGCCAAAGCCCACAGGGGGACACCAATGAAAAACTGTTTTTT.

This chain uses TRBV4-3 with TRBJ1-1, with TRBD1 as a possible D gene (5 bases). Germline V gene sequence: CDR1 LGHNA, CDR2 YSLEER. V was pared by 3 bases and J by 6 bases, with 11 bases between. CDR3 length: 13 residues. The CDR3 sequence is CASSQDYRSEAFF. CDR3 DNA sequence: TGCGCCAGCAGCCAGGATTACAGGTCTGAAGCTTTCTTT.

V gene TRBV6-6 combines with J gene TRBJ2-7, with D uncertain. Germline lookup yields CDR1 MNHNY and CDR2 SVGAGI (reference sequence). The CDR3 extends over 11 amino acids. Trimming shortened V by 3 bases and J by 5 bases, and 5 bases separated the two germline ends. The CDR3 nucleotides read TGTGCCAGCAGTTATCGCGACGAGCAGTACTTC. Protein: CASSYRDEQYF.

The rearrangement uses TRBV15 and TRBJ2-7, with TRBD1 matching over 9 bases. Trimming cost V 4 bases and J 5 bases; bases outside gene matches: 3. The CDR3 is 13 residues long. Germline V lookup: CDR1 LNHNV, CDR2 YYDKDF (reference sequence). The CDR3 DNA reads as TGTGCCACCAGCATCGACAGGGGGGACGAGCAGTACTTC. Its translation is CATSIDRGDEQYF.

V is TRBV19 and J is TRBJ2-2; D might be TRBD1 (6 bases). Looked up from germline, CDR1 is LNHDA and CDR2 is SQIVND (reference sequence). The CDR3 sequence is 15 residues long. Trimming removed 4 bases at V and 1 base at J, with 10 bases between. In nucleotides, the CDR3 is TGTGCCAGTAGTAGGGGACATCTGAACACCGGGGAGCTGTTTTTT. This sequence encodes CASSRGHLNTGELFF.